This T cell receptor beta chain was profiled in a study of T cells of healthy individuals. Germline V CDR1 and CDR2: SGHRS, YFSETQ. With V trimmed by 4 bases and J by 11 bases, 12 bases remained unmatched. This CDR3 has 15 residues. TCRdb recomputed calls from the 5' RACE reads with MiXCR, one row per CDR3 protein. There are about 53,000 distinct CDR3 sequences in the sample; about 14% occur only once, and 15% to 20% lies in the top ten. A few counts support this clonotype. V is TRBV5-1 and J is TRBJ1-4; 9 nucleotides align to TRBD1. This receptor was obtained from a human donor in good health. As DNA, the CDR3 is TGCGCCAGCAGCGGGACAGGGACCGGCAGTGTGAAACTGTTTTTT. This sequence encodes CASSGTGTGSVKLFF.